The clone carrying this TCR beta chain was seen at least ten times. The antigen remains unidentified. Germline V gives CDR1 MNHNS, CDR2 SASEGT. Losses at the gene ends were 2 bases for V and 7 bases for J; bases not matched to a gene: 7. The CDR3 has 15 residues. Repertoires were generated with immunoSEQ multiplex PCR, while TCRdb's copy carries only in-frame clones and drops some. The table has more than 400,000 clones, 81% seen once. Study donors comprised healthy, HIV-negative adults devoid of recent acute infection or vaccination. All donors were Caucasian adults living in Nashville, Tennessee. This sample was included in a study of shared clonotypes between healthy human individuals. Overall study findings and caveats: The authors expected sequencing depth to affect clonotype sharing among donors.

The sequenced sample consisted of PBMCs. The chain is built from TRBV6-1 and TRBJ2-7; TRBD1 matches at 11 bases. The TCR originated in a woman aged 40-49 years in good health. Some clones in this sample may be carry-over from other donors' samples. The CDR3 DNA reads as TGTGCCAGCAGTGAATGGACAGGGGGCGCGGGGGAGCAGTACTTC. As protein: CASSEWTGGAGEQYF.